The sequence of this TCR beta chain was determined in a study of response to subunit inactivated influenza vaccine listed by TCRdb under 2018. Describing the broader study: To follow how T cells responded to a trivalent subunit inactivated influenza vaccine, the researchers relied on deep quantitative profiling of the T cell receptor repertoire.

The receptor library was made with RT-PCR. The instrument was an Illumina HiSeq 2500. The raw public reads went through TCRdb reprocessing: fastp at Q25, MiXCR clone calling, in-frame beta chains kept. Each CDR3 protein appears once, grouped with its most common genes and DNA. The sample table shows more than 600,000 distinct CDR3 sequences, and roughly 20% are seen once. The top ten clones comprise approximately 10% of the sample. Trimming costs V 3 bases and J 0 bases, and their ends lie 15 bases apart. The CDR1 and CDR2 encoded by the germline V gene are MGHDK and SYGVNS. The CDR3 runs 17 residues from the cysteine to the phenylalanine. Just CDR3 DNA is preserved here, 51 bases in frame from base 1. In regard to this clonotype: Its recognized antigen is unknown. Base qualities are not recorded, but no much larger clone differs from it by a single base.

The study at large found these results: The authors suggested that each seasonal influenza vaccination may recruit only a limited number of new T cells.

This receptor was taken from a man in his fifties or sixties who received an inactivated influenza vaccine. Donor details come from another sample of the same person, matched by shared clones. The chain was built from TRBV25-1 and TRBJ1-5, and the D gene may be TRBD1, 5 bases matching. The material was PBMCs from blood, obtained 4 to 6 days after vaccination. Read as DNA, the sequence is TGTGCCAGCAGTGACCCAAGGAGGGGCTATAGCAATCAGCCCCAGCATTTT. Its product reads: CASSDPRRGYSNQPQHF.